Reported below is one T cell receptor (beta chain). Germline V CDR1 and CDR2: ENHRY, SYGVKD. The CDR3 consists of 15 residues. Between the trimmed V and J ends, which lost 7 bases and 0 bases, there was a span of 16 bases. This record belongs to a study of technical replicates of blood from several donors. Here immunoSEQ multiplex PCR was the method, and the copy in TCRdb shows in-frame clones only, minus some. The sample lists 79,000 or so clones; 90% to 95% were seen once. The receptor comes from a human donor in good health. Sequenced material: T cells isolated from PBMCs. The chain joins TRBV10-3 to TRBJ2-7; D might be TRBD2 (5 bases). CDR3: CAITKEPGSSYEQYF. CDR3 DNA sequence: TGTGCCATCACAAAAGAGCCGGGGAGCTCCTACGAGCAGTACTTC.